This TCR beta chain derives from a study of shared clonotypes between healthy human individuals. This clone was picked up one time. Naive CD8 cells lacked CD45RO and underwent positive selection for CCR7, leaving out terminally differentiated effector memory CD45RA+ cells. Sequencing used immunoSEQ multiplex PCR; TCRdb keeps in-frame clones, though not all of them. The repertoire holds nearly 2 million clones, with 85% to 95% as singletons. Trimming took off 3 bases at V and 9 bases at J, with 9 bases between the two ends. The CDR3 is 12 amino acids. Germline V lookup: CDR1 SGHDN, CDR2 FVKESK. The TCR comes from a man aged 18 to 29 in good health. The sample taken for sequencing was naive CD8+ T cells sorted from blood. The chain uses TRBV14 and TRBJ2-1; weak D call: TRBD2 (6 bases). The CDR3 nucleotides read TGTGCCAGCAGCCACGGGACTGGTGAGCAGTTCTTC. This gives the protein CASSHGTGEQFF.